These 10 T cell receptor beta chains share one sample of origin, sequenced in a study of early T cells in non-severe SARS-CoV-2 infection. One entry per CDR3 protein results from TCRdb running MiXCR on the 5' RACE reads. This table holds approximately 65,000 distinct CDR3 sequences, over 10% found once. Sequenced input: whole blood. Every receptor here comes from an adult who was a healthcare worker with PCR-confirmed SARS-CoV-2 infection or an uninfected control (not recorded which).

Ten or more counts support this clonotype. The rearrangement uses TRBV6-2 or TRBV6-3 and TRBJ2-1; possible D gene TRBD2, 7 bases. The CDR3 sequence is 17 residues long. Germline CDR1 MNHEY, CDR2 SVGEGT. Trimming removed 1 base from V and 1 base from J, with 14 bases in between. In nucleotides, the CDR3 is TGTGCCAGCAGTTACTTTGGGGGGGCAAGGTCCTACAATGAGCAGTTCTTC. The encoded protein is CASSYFGGARSYNEQFF.

At least ten counts were recorded for this clonotype. The genes are TRBV28 and TRBJ1-2; D unclear. Germline CDR1 is MDHEN and CDR2 is SYDVKM. This CDR3 region has 18 residues. Between the trimmed V and J ends, which lost 3 bases and 2 bases, there was a span of 22 bases. CDR3: CASSFTGFGQEWNYGYTF. The DNA of the CDR3 is TGTGCCAGCAGTTTTACGGGGTTTGGTCAAGAGTGGAACTATGGCTACACCTTC.

Only a few counts were recorded for this clonotype. The rearrangement uses TRBV7-6 and TRBJ2-2; 8 bases are a match to TRBD1. V gave up 3 bases and J gave up 7 bases; unmatched junction bases: 16. CDR3 length: 18 residues. Germline loops: CDR1 SGHVS, CDR2 FNYEAQ. CDR3 amino acids: CASSFSPADRELVGELFF. In nucleotides, the CDR3 is TGTGCCAGCAGCTTTTCACCGGCGGACAGGGAGCTAGTCGGGGAGCTGTTTTTT.

There are many counts of this clonotype. The V and J genes are TRBV7-9 and TRBJ2-7; 7 bases map to TRBD2. Germline lookup yields CDR1 SEHNR and CDR2 FQNEAQ (reference sequence). J was trimmed by 12 bases and V by 0 bases; bases with no gene match: 8. This CDR3 has 13 residues. CDR3 DNA sequence: TGTGCCAGCAGCTTAGCGGGGACTACCGAGTCGTACTTC. Translating gives CASSLAGTTESYF.

This clonotype was seen only a few times. The chain employs TRBV6-6 and TRBJ2-2; D might be TRBD1 (5 bases). The CDR3 is made up of 17 amino acids. Per germline, CDR1 MNHNY and CDR2 SVGAGI (reference sequence). Trimming left V 3 bases short and J 0 bases short, with 14 bases between. The CDR3 loop reads CASSYSDRRANTGELFF. The CDR3, as DNA: TGTGCCAGCAGTTATTCCGACAGAAGGGCGAACACCGGGGAGCTGTTTTTT.

V usage is TRBV21-1 and J usage is TRBJ2-3; TRBD2 is taken as the D call from the table, unchecked against the DNA. TRBV21-1 is classified as a pseudogene. This CDR3 is 19 amino acids long. The CDR3 DNA reads as TGTGCCAGCAGCTCACAGGCCGATTCTAGCGGGGTGATCACAGATACGCAGTATTTT. Translating it yields CASSSQADSSGVITDTQYF.

With respect to this clonotype: An end of the junction differs from the germline gene, which may be a read error. This chain joins TRBV12-3 or TRBV12-4 and TRBJ1-5, with D unresolved. There are 16 residues in the CDR3. The CDR3 sequence: CASSPSGARNNQPQHF. The CDR3 DNA reads TGCGCCAGCAGTCCTTCGGGAGCTAGGAACAATCAGCCCCAGCATTTT.

The sample holds a few counts of this clonotype. V usage is TRBV20-1 and J usage is TRBJ2-5, with 9 positions matching TRBD2. Germline CDR1 and CDR2: DFQATT and SNEGSKA (reference sequence). V trimming: 0 bases; J trimming: 4 bases; junction bases outside the gene matches: 12. The CDR3 spans 17 residues. CDR3 sequence: CSARDTVGGGARETQYF. The CDR3 DNA is TGCAGTGCTAGAGATACGGTCGGCGGGGGGGCACGAGAGACCCAGTACTTC.

The V and J genes are TRBV10-3 and TRBJ2-7, with D uncertain. In germline, CDR1 is ENHRY, CDR2 SYGVKD. The length of the CDR3 is 11 residues. V was trimmed by 6 bases and J by 6 bases, leaving 9 bases between them. The CDR3 DNA reads as TGTGCCATCAGCGCAAGCTCCGAGCAGTACTTC. Translation gives CAISASSEQYF.

This clonotype came up many times. The chain combines TRBV7-9 with TRBJ1-3; D may be TRBD1 (5 bases). V was shortened by 5 bases and J by 4 bases, with 12 bases between the two germline ends. CDR3 size: 14 residues. Germline V gene data show CDR1 as SEHNR and CDR2 as FQNEAQ (reference sequence). CDR3 sequence reads: CASSGGPRGNTIYF. CDR3 DNA: TGTGCCAGCAGCGGGGGACCGAGAGGAAACACCATATATTTT.